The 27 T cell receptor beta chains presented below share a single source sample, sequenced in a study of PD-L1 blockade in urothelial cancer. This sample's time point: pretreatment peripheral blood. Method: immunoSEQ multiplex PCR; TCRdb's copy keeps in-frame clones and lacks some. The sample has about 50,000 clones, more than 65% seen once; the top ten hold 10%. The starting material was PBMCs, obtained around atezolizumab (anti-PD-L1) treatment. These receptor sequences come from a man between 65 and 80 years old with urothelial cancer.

Written as DNA, the CDR3 is TGTGCCTGGGCCTCCTCGGGACTAGCGGGTCGGAGCTCCTACGAGCAGTACTTC. Amino acids: CAWASSGLAGRSSYEQYF. The rearrangement joins TRBV30 to TRBJ2-7; 12 bases align to TRBD2. Germline CDR1 is GTSNPN and CDR2 is SVGIG (reference sequence). The CDR3 has 18 residues. V shed 5 bases and J 0 bases; nucleotides not matched to a gene: 14. The whole variable domain, filled in from reference TRBV30 and TRBJ2-7, reads SQTIHQWPATLVQPVGSPLSLECTVEGTSNPNLYWYRQAAGRGLQLLFYSVGIGQISSEVPQNLSASRPQDRQFILSSKKLLLSDSGFYLCAWASSGLAGRSSYEQYFGPGTRLTVT.

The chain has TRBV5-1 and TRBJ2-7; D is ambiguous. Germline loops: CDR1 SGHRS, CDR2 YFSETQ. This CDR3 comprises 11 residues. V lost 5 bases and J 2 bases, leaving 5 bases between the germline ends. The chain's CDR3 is CASRGTYEQYF. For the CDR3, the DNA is TGCGCCAGCAGGGGCACCTACGAGCAGTACTTC.

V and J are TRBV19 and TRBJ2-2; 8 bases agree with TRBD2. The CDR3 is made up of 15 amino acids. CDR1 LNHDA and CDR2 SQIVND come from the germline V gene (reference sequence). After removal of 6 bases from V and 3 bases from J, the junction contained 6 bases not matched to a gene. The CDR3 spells CASSSGRAHTGELFF. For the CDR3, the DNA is TGTGCCAGTAGCTCCGGGAGGGCCCACACCGGGGAGCTGTTTTTT.

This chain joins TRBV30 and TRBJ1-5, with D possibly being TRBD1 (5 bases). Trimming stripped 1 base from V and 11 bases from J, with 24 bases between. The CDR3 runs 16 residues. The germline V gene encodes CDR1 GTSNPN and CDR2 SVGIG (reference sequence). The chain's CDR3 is CAWSDELGGAQYAQHF. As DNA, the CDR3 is TGTGCCTGGAGTGATGAATTAGGAGGGGCCCAGTACGCCCAGCATTTT.

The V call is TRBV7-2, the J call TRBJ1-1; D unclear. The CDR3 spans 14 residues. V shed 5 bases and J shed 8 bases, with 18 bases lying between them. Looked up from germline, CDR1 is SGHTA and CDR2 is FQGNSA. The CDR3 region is CASSRTWRVGEAFF. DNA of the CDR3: TGTGCCAGCAGCCGGACCTGGAGGGTTGGAGAAGCTTTCTTT. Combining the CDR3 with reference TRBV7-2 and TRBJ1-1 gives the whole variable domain GAGVSQSPSNKVTEKGKDVELRCDPISGHTALYWYRQSLGQGLEFLIYFQGNSAPDKSGLPSDRFSAERTGGSVSTLTIQRTQQEDSAVYLCASSRTWRVGEAFFGQGTRLTVV.

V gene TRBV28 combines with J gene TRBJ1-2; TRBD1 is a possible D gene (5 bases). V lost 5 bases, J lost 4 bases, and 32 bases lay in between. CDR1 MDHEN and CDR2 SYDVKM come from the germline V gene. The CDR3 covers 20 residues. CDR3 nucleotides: TGTGCCAGCAGTCCCCTCCGGGGGGGTGGCTCACTTTTGACGGCCTATGGCTACACCTTC. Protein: CASSPLRGGGSLLTAYGYTF.

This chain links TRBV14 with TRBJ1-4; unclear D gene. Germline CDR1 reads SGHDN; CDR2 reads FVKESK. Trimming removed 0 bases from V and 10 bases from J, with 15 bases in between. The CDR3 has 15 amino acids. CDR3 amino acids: CASSQDLASGRKLFF. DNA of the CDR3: TGTGCCAGCAGCCAAGACCTCGCCAGCGGGAGAAAACTGTTTTTT.

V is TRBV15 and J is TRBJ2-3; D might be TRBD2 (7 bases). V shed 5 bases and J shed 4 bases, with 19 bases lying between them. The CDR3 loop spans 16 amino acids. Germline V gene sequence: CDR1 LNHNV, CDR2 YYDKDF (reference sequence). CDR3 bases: TGTGCCACCAGCGTCCGGACGGGGGGCGGGGCAGATACGCAGTATTTT. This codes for CATSVRTGGGADTQYF.

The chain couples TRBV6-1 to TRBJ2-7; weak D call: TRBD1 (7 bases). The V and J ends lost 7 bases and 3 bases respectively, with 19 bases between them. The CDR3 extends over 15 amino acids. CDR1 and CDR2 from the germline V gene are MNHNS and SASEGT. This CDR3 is CASTGGLARFYEQYF. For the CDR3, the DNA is TGTGCCAGCACAGGGGGGCTAGCGAGATTCTACGAGCAGTACTTC.

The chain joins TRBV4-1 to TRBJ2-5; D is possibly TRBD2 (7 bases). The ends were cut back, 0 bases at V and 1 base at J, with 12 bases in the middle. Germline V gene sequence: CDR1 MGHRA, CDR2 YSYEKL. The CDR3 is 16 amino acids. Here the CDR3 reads CASSQDGGRFQETQYF. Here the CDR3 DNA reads TGCGCCAGCAGCCAAGACGGGGGGCGATTCCAAGAGACCCAGTACTTC.

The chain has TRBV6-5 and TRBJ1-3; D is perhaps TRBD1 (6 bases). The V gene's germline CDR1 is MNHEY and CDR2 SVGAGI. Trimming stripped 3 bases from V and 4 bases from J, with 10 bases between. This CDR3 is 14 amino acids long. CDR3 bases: TGTGCCAGCAGTTATTCAGGGGTCGGAAACACCATATATTTT. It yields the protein CASSYSGVGNTIYF.

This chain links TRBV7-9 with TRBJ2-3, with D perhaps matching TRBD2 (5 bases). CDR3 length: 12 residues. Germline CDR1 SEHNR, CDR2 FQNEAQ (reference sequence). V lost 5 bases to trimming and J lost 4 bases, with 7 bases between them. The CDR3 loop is CASSQEADTQYF. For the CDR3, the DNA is TGTGCCAGCAGCCAGGAGGCAGATACGCAGTATTTT.

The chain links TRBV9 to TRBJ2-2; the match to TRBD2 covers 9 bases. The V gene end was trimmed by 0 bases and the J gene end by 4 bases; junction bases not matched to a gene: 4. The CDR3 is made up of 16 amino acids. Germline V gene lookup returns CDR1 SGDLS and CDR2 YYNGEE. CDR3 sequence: CASSVVAGELTGELFF. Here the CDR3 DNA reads TGTGCCAGCAGCGTAGTAGCGGGAGAACTCACCGGGGAGCTGTTTTTT.

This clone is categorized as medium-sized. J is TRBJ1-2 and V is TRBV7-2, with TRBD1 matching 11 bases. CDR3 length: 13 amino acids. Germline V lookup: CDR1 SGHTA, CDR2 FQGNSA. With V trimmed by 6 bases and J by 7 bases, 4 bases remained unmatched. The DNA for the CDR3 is TGTGCCAGCAGTTGGACAGGGGGCGGTGGCTACACCTTC. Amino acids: CASSWTGGGGYTF.

CDR3 sequence reads: CASSYSAADTQYF. The CDR3 DNA follows: TGCGCCAGCAGTTACTCCGCCGCAGATACGCAGTATTTT. V gene TRBV5-1 combines with J gene TRBJ2-3; D is unclear. The CDR3 loop spans 13 amino acids. Germline values: CDR1 SGHRS, CDR2 YFSETQ. Between the trimmed V and J ends, which lost 5 bases and 4 bases, there was a span of 11 bases.

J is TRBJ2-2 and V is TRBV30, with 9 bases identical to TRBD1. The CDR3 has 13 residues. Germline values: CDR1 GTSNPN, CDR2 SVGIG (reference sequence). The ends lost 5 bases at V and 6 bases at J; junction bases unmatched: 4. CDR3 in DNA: TGTGCCTGGGATACAGGGGGCGCCGGGGAGCTGTTTTTT. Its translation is CAWDTGGAGELFF.

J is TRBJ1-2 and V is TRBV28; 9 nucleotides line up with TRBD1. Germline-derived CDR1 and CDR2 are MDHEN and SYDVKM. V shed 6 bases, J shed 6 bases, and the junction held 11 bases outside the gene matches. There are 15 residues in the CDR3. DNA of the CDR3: TGTGCCAGCAGCGATACAGGGGGCGGGTCGGATGGCTACACCTTC. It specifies CASSDTGGGSDGYTF.

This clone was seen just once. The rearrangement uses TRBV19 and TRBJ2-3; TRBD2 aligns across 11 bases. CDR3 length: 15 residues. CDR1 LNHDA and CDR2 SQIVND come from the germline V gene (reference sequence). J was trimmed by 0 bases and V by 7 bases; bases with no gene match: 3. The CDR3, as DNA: TGTGCCAGTAACGTAGCGGGAGGGAGCACAGATACGCAGTATTTT. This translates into CASNVAGGSTDTQYF.

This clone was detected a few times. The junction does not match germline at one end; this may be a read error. The CDR3 bases are TGTGCCAGCAGCTTATTAGCGGGAAGGGGAAAAACCGGGGAGCTGTTTTTT. This encodes CASSLLAGRGKTGELFF. The rearrangement joins TRBV28 to TRBJ2-2; TRBD2 matches 8 bases. Germline CDR1 MDHEN, CDR2 SYDVKM. This CDR3 contains 17 residues.

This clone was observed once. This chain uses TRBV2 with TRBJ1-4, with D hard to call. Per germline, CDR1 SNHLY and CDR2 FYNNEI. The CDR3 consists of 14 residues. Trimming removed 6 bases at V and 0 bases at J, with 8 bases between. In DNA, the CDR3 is TGTGCCAGCAGGTATTTTGCAACTAATGAAAAACTGTTTTTT. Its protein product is CASRYFATNEKLFF.

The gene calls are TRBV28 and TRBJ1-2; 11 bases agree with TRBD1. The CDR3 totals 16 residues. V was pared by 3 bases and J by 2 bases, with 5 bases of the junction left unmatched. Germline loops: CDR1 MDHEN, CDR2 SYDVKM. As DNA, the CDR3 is TGTGCCAGCAGTTTGCCTTGGACAGGGGGCAACTATGGCTACACCTTC. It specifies CASSLPWTGGNYGYTF.

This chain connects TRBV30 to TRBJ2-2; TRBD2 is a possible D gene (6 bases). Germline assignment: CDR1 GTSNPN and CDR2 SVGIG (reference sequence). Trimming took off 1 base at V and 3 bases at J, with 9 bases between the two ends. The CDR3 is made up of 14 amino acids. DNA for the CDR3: TGTGCCTGGAGTGGGGGGGAGTACACCGGGGAGCTGTTTTTT. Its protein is CAWSGGEYTGELFF.

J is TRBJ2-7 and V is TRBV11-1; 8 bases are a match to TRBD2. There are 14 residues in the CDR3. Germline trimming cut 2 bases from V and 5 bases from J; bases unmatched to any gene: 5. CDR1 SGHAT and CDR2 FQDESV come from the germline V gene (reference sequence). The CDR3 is CASSLRGTRNEQYF. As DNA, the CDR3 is TGTGCCAGCAGCTTAAGGGGGACTAGAAACGAGCAGTACTTC.

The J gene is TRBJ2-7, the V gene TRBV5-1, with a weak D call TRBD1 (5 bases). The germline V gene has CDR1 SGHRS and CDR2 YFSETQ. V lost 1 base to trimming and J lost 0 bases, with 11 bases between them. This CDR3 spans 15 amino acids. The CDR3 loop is CASSLNGADSYEQYF. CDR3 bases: TGCGCCAGCAGCTTGAATGGGGCAGACTCCTACGAGCAGTACTTC.

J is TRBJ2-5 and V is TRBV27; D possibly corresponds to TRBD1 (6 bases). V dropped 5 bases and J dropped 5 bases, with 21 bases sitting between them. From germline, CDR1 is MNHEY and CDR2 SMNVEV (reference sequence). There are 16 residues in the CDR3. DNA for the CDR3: TGTGCCAGCAGTCCGCGCAGGACAGACAGGAAGGAGACCCAGTACTTC. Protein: CASSPRRTDRKETQYF.

The CDR3 sequence is CASSQGRQETQYF. In DNA, the CDR3 is TGTGCCAGCTCACAGGGGAGACAAGAGACCCAGTACTTC. The J gene is TRBJ2-5, the V gene TRBV7-8, with TRBD1 identical over 7 bases. This CDR3 region has 13 residues. With V trimmed by 8 bases and J by 2 bases, 5 bases remained unmatched. Germline V gene lookup returns CDR1 SGHVS and CDR2 FQNEAQ.

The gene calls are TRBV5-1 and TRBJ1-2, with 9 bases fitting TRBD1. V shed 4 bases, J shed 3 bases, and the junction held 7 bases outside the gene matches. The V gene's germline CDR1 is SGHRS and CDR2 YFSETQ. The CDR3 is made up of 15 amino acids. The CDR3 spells CASSLGTGSDYGYTF. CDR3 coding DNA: TGCGCCAGCAGCCTCGGGACAGGGAGTGACTATGGCTACACCTTC.